The 3 T cell receptor beta chains presented below share a single source sample, sequenced in a study of blood T cell repertoires in COVID-19. Method: immunoSEQ multiplex PCR; TCRdb's copy keeps in-frame clones and lacks some. The profile shows 200,000 to 250,000 clones, under 90% of them singletons. The sequencing input was peripheral blood. The receptors were gathered from a man aged 60 to 69 who had recovered from COVID-19.

The chain uses TRBV6-2 or TRBV6-3 and TRBJ1-5; the match to TRBD1 covers 7 bases. The J segment lost 0 bases and the V segment lost 0 bases, leaving 5 bases of the junction unmatched. The CDR3 sequence is 17 residues long. Germline assignment: CDR1 MNHEY and CDR2 SVGEGT. CDR3 amino acids: CASSYSRQGHSNQPQHF. CDR3 DNA sequence: TGTGCCAGCAGTTACTCACGACAGGGCCATAGCAATCAGCCCCAGCATTTT.

The chain uses TRBV3-1 (or the pseudogene TRBV3-2) and TRBJ2-3; 12 bases match TRBD2. Per germline, CDR1 LGHDT and CDR2 YNNKEL (reference sequence). The V gene end was trimmed by 4 bases and the J gene end by 10 bases; junction bases not matched to a gene: 15. The CDR3 loop spans 17 amino acids. The CDR3 nucleotides read TGTGCCAGCAGCCCCAAGACGGGGCGACTAGCGGGGGAAGCGCAGTATTTT. Amino acid sequence: CASSPKTGRLAGEAQYF.

V gene TRBV3-1 (or the pseudogene TRBV3-2) combines with J gene TRBJ2-3; D might be TRBD1 (6 bases). Germline V gene data show CDR1 as LGHDT and CDR2 as YNNKEL (reference sequence). The CDR3 totals 15 residues. V lost 1 base and J 0 bases, leaving 8 bases between the germline ends. CDR3 DNA sequence: TGTGCCAGCAGCCAAGCGGGACAAAGCACAGATACGCAGTATTTT. It yields the protein CASSQAGQSTDTQYF.